Here is one T cell receptor (beta chain) with its context. The read is 3 residues too short to cover the CDR3 end, so that end is filled in from the germline J gene. The data stem from a study of T cells in women clearing cervical HPV infection. The repertoire was sequenced with immunoSEQ multiplex PCR; TCRdb's copy has only in-frame clones and lacks some. This table holds over 45,000 clones. The CDR3 runs to 13 residues. The germline CDR1 and CDR2 sequences are ENHRY and SYGVKD. Unmatched junction bases numbered 3, after V lost 6 bases and J lost 4 bases. Material for sequencing was blood buffy coat. The TCR originated in a woman between 18 and 70 years old with a cervical HPV16 infection that either progressed to CIN3+ or cleared (not recorded which). J is TRBJ2-3 and V is TRBV10-3; 8 bases are a match to TRBD1. The sequenced CDR3 bases are TGTGCCATCAGCGGACAGGGCGCAGATACG. Translated: CAISGQGADT. The full CDR3 sequence reads CAISGQGADTQYF.